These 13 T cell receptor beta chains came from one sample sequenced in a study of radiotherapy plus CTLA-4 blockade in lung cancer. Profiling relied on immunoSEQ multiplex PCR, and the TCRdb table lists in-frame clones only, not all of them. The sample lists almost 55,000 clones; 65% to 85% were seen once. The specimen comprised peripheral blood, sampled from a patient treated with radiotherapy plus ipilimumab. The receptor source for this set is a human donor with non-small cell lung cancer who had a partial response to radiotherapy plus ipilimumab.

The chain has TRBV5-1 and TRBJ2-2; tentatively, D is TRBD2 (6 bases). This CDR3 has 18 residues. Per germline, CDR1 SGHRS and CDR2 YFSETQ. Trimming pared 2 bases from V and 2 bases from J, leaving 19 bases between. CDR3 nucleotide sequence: TGCGCCAGCAGCTTCGAGCCCACTAGCAGAGTAAACACCGGGGAGCTGTTTTTT. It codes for CASSFEPTSRVNTGELFF.

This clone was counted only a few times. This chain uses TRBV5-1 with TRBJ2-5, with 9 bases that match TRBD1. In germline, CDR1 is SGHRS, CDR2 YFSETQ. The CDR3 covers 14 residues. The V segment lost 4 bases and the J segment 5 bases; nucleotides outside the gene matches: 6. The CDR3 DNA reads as TGCGCCAGCAGCCTCACAGGGGGCGGTGAGACCCAGTACTTC. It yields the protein CASSLTGGGETQYF.

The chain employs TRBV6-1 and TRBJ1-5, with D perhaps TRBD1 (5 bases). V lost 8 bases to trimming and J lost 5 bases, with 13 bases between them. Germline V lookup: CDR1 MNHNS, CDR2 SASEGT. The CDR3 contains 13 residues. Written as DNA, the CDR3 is TGTGCCAGCCAGGGTTTGGAGTATCAGCCCCAGCATTTT. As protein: CASQGLEYQPQHF.

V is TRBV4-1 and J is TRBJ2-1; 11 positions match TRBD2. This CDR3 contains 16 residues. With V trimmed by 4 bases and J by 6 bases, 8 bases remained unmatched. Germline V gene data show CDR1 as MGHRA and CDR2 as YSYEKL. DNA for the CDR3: TGCGCCAGCAGCCCGAGGGTAGCGGGGGGGCCCAATGAGCAGTTCTTC. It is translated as CASSPRVAGGPNEQFF.

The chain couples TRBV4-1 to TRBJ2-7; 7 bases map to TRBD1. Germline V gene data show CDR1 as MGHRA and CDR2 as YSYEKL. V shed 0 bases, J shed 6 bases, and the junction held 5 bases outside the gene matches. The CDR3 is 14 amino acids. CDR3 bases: TGCGCCAGCAGCCAAGATCTGGCAGGGGGCGAGCAGTACTTC. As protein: CASSQDLAGGEQYF.

CDR3 residues: CASSAEIQGGIHF. CDR3 DNA: TGTGCCAGCAGCGCCGAGATACAGGGGGGAATCCACTTT. The chain carries TRBV9 and TRBJ1-6, with TRBD1 matching 8 bases. The CDR3 is made up of 13 amino acids. Trimming at V came to 3 bases and at J to 17 bases, leaving 10 bases not matched to a gene. The V gene's germline CDR1 is SGDLS and CDR2 YYNGEE.

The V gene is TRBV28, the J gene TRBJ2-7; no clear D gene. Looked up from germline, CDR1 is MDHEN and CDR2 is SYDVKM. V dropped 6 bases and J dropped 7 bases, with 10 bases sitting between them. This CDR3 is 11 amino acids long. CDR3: CASSPFREQYF. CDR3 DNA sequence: TGTGCCAGCAGCCCCTTTAGAGAGCAGTACTTC.

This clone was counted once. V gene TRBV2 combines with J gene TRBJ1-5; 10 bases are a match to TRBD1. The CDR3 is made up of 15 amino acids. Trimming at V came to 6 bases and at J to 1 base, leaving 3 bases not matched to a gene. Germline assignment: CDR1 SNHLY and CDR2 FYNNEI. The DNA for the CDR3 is TGTGCCAGCAGAGACAGGGGGCAGAGCAATCAGCCCCAGCATTTT. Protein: CASRDRGQSNQPQHF.

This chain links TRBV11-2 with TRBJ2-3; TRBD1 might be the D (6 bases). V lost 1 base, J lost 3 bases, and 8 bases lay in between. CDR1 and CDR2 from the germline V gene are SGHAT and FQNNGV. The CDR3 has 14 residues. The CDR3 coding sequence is TGTGCCAGCAGCTTAGGAACAGGGACAGATACGCAGTATTTT. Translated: CASSLGTGTDTQYF.

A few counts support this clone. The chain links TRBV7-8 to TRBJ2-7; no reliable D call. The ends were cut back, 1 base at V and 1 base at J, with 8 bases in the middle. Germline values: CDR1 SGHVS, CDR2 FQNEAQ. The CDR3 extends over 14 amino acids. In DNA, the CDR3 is TGTGCCAGCAGCTTAGGTGCGGATTCCTACGAGCAGTACTTC. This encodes CASSLGADSYEQYF.

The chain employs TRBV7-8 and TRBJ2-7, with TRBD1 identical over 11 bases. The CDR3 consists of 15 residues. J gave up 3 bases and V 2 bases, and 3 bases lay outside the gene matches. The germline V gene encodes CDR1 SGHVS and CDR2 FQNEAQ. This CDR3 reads CASSLTGTGGYEQYF. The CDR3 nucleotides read TGTGCCAGCAGCTTAACCGGGACAGGGGGCTACGAGCAGTACTTC.

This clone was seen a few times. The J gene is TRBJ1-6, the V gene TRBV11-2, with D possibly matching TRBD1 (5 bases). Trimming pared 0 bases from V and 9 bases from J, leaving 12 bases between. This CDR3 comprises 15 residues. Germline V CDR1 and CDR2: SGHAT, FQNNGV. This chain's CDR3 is CASSLEGPRASPLHF. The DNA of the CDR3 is TGTGCCAGCAGCTTAGAGGGGCCTCGGGCTTCACCCCTCCACTTT.

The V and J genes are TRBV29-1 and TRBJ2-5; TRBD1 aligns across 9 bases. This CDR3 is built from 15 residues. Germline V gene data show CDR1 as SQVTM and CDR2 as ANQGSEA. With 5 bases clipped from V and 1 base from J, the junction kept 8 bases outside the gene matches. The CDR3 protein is CSVKARDRVQETQYF. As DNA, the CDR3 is TGCAGCGTTAAGGCCCGGGACAGGGTCCAAGAGACCCAGTACTTC.